This T cell receptor beta chain is from a study of blood T cell repertoires in COVID-19. Study details: Spain, Italy and the United States supplied samples that represented acute and convalescent COVID-19. From T cells, B-cell-depleted T cells, or PBMCs came the material, which was cDNA or gDNA.

This clone was seen just once. Germline CDR1 and CDR2: MDHEN and SYDVKM. V trimming: 7 bases; J trimming: 1 base; junction bases outside the gene matches: 20. The CDR3 is made up of 19 amino acids. In the original workflow: From reference gene primer amplification, estimates of nucleated cell counts were derived. Generated by immunoSEQ multiplex PCR, the TCRdb table keeps only in-frame clones and is missing some. V, J and clone size were drawn from that table, and D and trimming were deduced from the DNA. The table lists fewer than 300,000 clones, around 84% of them singletons. The Seattle patients, enrolled during active infection, were followed longitudinally.

The V call is TRBV28, the J call TRBJ2-3, with 7 bases that match TRBD1. The TCR comes from a human donor with COVID-19, enrolled during active disease. The donor label of this sample is uncertain. Sequenced input: peripheral blood. The CDR3 DNA is TGTGCCAGCACCCCCCCGGGACAGCAGTTTTATCAGGGCACAGATACGCAGTATTTT. This codes for CASTPPGQQFYQGTDTQYF.